This T cell receptor (beta chain) appears in the sequencing data of a study of T cell responses to AZD1222 COVID-19 vaccine. Study as a whole: Pooling of second doses given at about 4 or about 12 weeks was done. Findings of the study overall: Repertoire sampling happened only post peak T cell response. Clonal diversity was possibly underestimated, and the donors were mostly white British, with more females. Per reports, nearly half of all spike-specific TCRs target regions that are unmutated in variants.

Regarding this clone: The antigen is not known.

Germline V gene data show CDR1 as MDHEN and CDR2 as SYDVKM. This CDR3 contains 12 residues. The ends were cut back, 6 bases at V and 13 bases at J, with 13 bases in the middle. Libraries were prepared by immunoSEQ multiplex PCR; TCRdb keeps only in-frame clonotypes and omits some of them. Among 130,000 or so clones listed, around 83% were seen once. The gene calls are TRBV28 and TRBJ1-6, with D maybe TRBD1 (5 bases). The sequence derives from an adult in good health. Here the sequenced sample was peripheral blood, taken on day 0 of AZD1222 vaccination. The CDR3 spells CASREPGFPLHF. The CDR3 DNA reads TGTGCCAGCAGAGAACCAGGGTTTCCCCTCCACTTT.